The 14 T cell receptor beta chains below all came from one sample that was sequenced in a study of blood T cell repertoires in COVID-19 (dated by TCRdb to about 2020). Library preparation used the immunoSEQ multiplex PCR assay. Held by TCRdb, this immuneACCESS table contains in-frame sequences only and omits some clones. Under half of the omission traces to an unresolved V gene where checked; the cause of the rest is unknown. Present in this sample are some 76,000 clones, more than 70% of which were seen just once. The ten largest clones take up roughly 12% of the sample. Sequenced: peripheral blood. Receptor source: a man in his fifties or sixties with COVID-19, enrolled during active disease.

The CDR3, as DNA: TGTGCCAGCAGCCAACCTCCGGGACAAGGGGCTGACTACACCTTC. This translates into CASSQPPGQGADYTF. The V and J genes are TRBV4-2 and TRBJ1-2, with a tentative D call TRBD1 (6 bases). Trimming left V 2 bases short and J 10 bases short, with 20 bases between. Germline-derived CDR1 and CDR2 are LGHNA and YNFKEQ. This CDR3 has 15 amino acids.

This chain connects TRBV7-6 to TRBJ1-1, with D uncertain. The CDR3 contains 14 residues. In germline, CDR1 is SGHVS, CDR2 FNYEAQ. Trimming removed 5 bases from V and 1 base from J, with 11 bases in between. The CDR3 bases are TGTGCCAGCAGCCCGGGAACGGCGAACACTGAAGCTTTCTTT. It specifies CASSPGTANTEAFF. Variable domain in full (rest from reference TRBV7-6 and TRBJ1-1): GAGVSQSPRYKVTKRGQDVALRCDPISGHVSLYWYRQALGQGPEFLTYFNYEAQQDKSGLPNDRFSAERPEGSISTLTIQRTEQRDSAMYRCASSPGTANTEAFFGQGTRLTVV.

The chain combines TRBV7-9 with TRBJ2-7; the D gene is possibly TRBD1 (5 bases). From germline, CDR1 is SEHNR and CDR2 FQNEAQ (reference sequence). V dropped 5 bases and J dropped 6 bases, with 14 bases sitting between them. The CDR3 is 13 amino acids. The CDR3 bases are TGTGCCAGCAGCCACCCGACAGCCCCCGAGCAGTACTTC. This gives the protein CASSHPTAPEQYF.

The chain is built from TRBV27 and TRBJ1-1; 9 positions agree with TRBD1. Germline CDR1 and CDR2: MNHEY and SMNVEV (reference sequence). V lost 5 bases to trimming and J lost 8 bases; unmatched junction nucleotides: 9. The CDR3 length is 14 residues. CDR3 in amino acids: CASSPKQGAREAFF. The CDR3 coding sequence is TGTGCCAGCAGTCCCAAACAGGGGGCGCGGGAAGCTTTCTTT.

This sequence joins TRBV2 and TRBJ2-7; the match to TRBD2 covers 7 bases. V shed 11 bases and J 3 bases; nucleotides not matched to a gene: 7. Germline lookup yields CDR1 SNHLY and CDR2 FYNNEI. The CDR3 is made up of 12 amino acids. The CDR3 spells CAGGRELYEQYF. CDR3 DNA: TGTGCCGGCGGGCGGGAGCTCTACGAGCAGTACTTC. Full variable domain (rest looked up from reference TRBV2 and TRBJ2-7): EPEVTQTPSHQVTQMGQEVILRCVPISNHLYFYWYRQILGQKVEFLVSFYNNEISEKSEIFDDQFSVERPDGSNFTLKIRSTKLEDSAMYFCAGGRELYEQYFGPGTRLTVT.

The V gene is TRBV7-9, the J gene TRBJ2-7, with D perhaps TRBD2 (6 bases). Germline V gene data show CDR1 as SEHNR and CDR2 as FQNEAQ (reference sequence). The V end was cut by 2 bases, the J end by 2 bases, with 13 bases between. The CDR3 runs to 15 residues. The CDR3 DNA is TGTGCCAGCAGCTTATGGGCGGGACCCACCTACGAGCAGTACTTC. It codes for CASSLWAGPTYEQYF.

In this sample, this clone turned up once. The chain employs TRBV5-1 and TRBJ2-3, with TRBD2 identical over 8 bases. In germline, CDR1 is SGHRS, CDR2 YFSETQ. V gave up 0 bases and J gave up 2 bases; unmatched junction bases: 5. CDR3 length: 16 amino acids. CDR3 sequence reads: CASSLATGGSTDTQYF. Written as DNA, the CDR3 is TGCGCCAGCAGCTTGGCCACGGGAGGGTCCACAGATACGCAGTATTTT.

On this clone: Other DNA sequences from this sample encode an identical CDR3 as well. The chain recombines TRBV7-3 with TRBJ2-5; D unclear. The length of the CDR3 is 13 residues. Trimming pared 3 bases from V and 1 base from J, leaving 6 bases between. Germline values: CDR1 SGHTA, CDR2 FQGTGA. DNA of the CDR3: TGTGCCAGCAGCTTGGGCCTCCAAGAGACCCAGTACTTC. It translates to CASSLGLQETQYF.

This clone was counted ten times or more. The chain employs TRBV7-9 and TRBJ2-3; 8 positions match TRBD2. Losses at the gene ends were 10 bases for V and 3 bases for J; bases not matched to a gene: 15. There are 16 residues in the CDR3. Germline values: CDR1 SEHNR, CDR2 FQNEAQ (reference sequence). CDR3: CATKRAGRDSTDTQYF. The CDR3 nucleotides are TGTGCCACTAAGCGGGCCGGGAGGGATTCAACAGATACGCAGTATTTT.

This clone appeared a few times. The chain uses TRBV29-1 and TRBJ2-7; 15 bases are shared with TRBD2. CDR1 and CDR2 (germline): SQVTM, ANQGSEA. The V gene end was trimmed by 6 bases and the J gene end by 5 bases; junction bases not matched to a gene: 14. The CDR3 has 17 amino acids. The CDR3 bases are TGCAGCGTGAGCATTCCACAGGGACTAGCGGGAGGCGACGAGCAGTACTTC. Translating it yields CSVSIPQGLAGGDEQYF.

The rearrangement links TRBV4-3 to TRBJ2-3; 7 bases match TRBD1. The germline gives CDR1 LGHNA, CDR2 YSLEER. There are 15 residues in the CDR3. J gave up 4 bases and V 4 bases, and 8 bases lay outside the gene matches. The CDR3 DNA reads TGCGCCAGCAGCCGAGACAGGGAATTGGCAGATACGCAGTATTTT. This translates into CASSRDRELADTQYF.

In this sample, this clone turned up a few times. J is TRBJ2-3 and V is TRBV12-3 or TRBV12-4; D perhaps matches TRBD2 (5 bases). Deletions cut 10 bases from V and 2 bases from J, with 10 bases between. CDR3 size: 12 residues. The CDR3 region is CATERSTDTQYF. The CDR3 DNA reads TGTGCCACCGAGCGGTCCACAGATACGCAGTATTTT.

A note on this clone: The junction does not match germline at one end; this may be a read error. The chain joins TRBV27 to TRBJ2-1; TRBD2 agrees at 7 bases. Per germline, CDR1 MNHEY and CDR2 SMNVEV (reference sequence). The CDR3 is made up of 14 amino acids. CDR3 nucleotide sequence: TGTGCCAGCAGTTCTCGGGGAGGGCCCAATGGGCAGTTCTTC. Protein product: CASSSRGGPNGQFF.

The chain combines TRBV7-6 with TRBJ1-5; D might be TRBD1 (5 bases). Germline V gives CDR1 SGHVS, CDR2 FNYEAQ. Trimming removed 1 base at V and 6 bases at J, with 13 bases between. CDR3 size: 15 residues. CDR3 protein: CASSLEQGMGQPQHF. The CDR3 DNA sequence: TGTGCCAGCAGCTTAGAGCAGGGAATGGGTCAGCCCCAGCATTTT.